This TCR beta chain was captured in a study of tumor-infiltrating lymphocytes in primary liver carcinoma. Turning to the study itself: Surgeons resected the patients' primary liver carcinomas. Tumor stage was T1-T3 N0M0, and tumor size was about 4.2 to 11 cm across.

Germline loops: CDR1 SGHAT, CDR2 FQDESV (reference sequence). The CDR3 length is 14 residues. Germline DNA was extracted alongside blood RNA, which was obtained from unsorted whole blood. Patients were chronically HBV-infected and treatment-naive. What was collected before surgery was 3.5 to 4.5 milliliters of peripheral blood. In its sample, this clonotype was seen once. Germline and junction disagree at one end, which may indicate a read error. From around 520 ng of total RNA, TCR beta-specific cDNA was reverse-transcribed using a constant-region primer. Three rounds of nested multiplex PCR with slightly modified ARM-PCR produced TCR beta libraries. Investigators reported that the first two PCR rounds, at 10 cycles each, used TRBV1-TRBV30 forward primers with a C-beta reverse primer. TCRdb reprocessed the multiplex PCR reads with MiXCR, giving one entry per CDR3 protein. This sample has approximately 330,000 distinct CDR3 sequences, with 65% found just once.

Sequenced input: peripheral blood. The receptor's source is a man between 35 and 55 years old with primary liver carcinoma and hepatitis B virus infection. This sequence joins TRBV11-1 and TRBJ2-7; possible D gene TRBD2, 5 bases. CDR3 region: CASSSRWNNGEQYF. The CDR3 nucleotides are TGCGCTAGCAGCTCCAGGTGGAATAACGGCGAGCAGTACTTC.